A single sample gave rise to the 16 T cell receptor beta chains below, sequenced in a study of CD8 T cells in Susac syndrome. Random hexamers primed reverse transcription of roughly 0.45 to 1 ug RNA. TCRdb re-called the immunoSEQ multiplex PCR reads with MiXCR, one entry per CDR3 protein. Of roughly 150,000 distinct CDR3 sequences in the sample, 85% to 95% were seen once. The sequencing sample was made of CD8+ T cells from PBMCs. Receptors were obtained from a human donor with multiple sclerosis.

This clonotype appeared once. The chain combines TRBV20-1 with TRBJ2-3; either TRBD1 or TRBD2 may fit D (5 bases each). Germline CDR1 and CDR2: DFQATT and SNEGSKA (reference sequence). The V end was cut by 0 bases, the J end by 2 bases, with 9 bases between. The CDR3 totals 14 residues. CDR3 residues: CSARDRGFTDTQYF. In DNA, the CDR3 is TGCAGTGCTAGAGACCGGGGCTTCACAGATACGCAGTATTTT.

The genes are TRBV7-6 and TRBJ2-2; the D is unclear. V lost 5 bases, J lost 1 base, and 8 bases lay in between. In germline, CDR1 is SGHVS, CDR2 FNYEAQ. The CDR3 has 14 amino acids. The CDR3 spells CASSGYLNTGELFF. CDR3 nucleotide sequence: TGTGCCAGCAGCGGATATTTGAACACCGGGGAGCTGTTTTTT.

The chain is built from TRBV7-9 and TRBJ2-1; 13 bases align to TRBD2. The CDR3 is 16 residues long. The germline CDR1 and CDR2 sequences are SEHNR and FQNEAQ (reference sequence). Trimming at V came to 5 bases and at J to 4 bases, leaving 5 bases not matched to a gene. The CDR3 loop reads CASSPRTSGGYNEQFF. The CDR3 coding sequence is TGTGCCAGCAGCCCGAGGACTAGCGGGGGTTACAATGAGCAGTTCTTC.

CDR3 DNA: TGTGCCAGCAGCTTGCCCACAGGGCAGCAAGAGACCCAGTACTTC. Its protein product is CASSLPTGQQETQYF. This chain joins TRBV7-8 and TRBJ2-5; TRBD1 is a possible D gene (6 bases). The CDR3 length is 15 residues. The V and J ends lost 3 bases and 2 bases respectively, with 13 bases between them. The germline V gene has CDR1 SGHVS and CDR2 FQNEAQ.

J is TRBJ2-6 and V is TRBV3-1, with 9 positions matching TRBD1. Unmatched junction bases numbered 10, after V lost 3 bases and J lost 4 bases. Germline V gene data show CDR1 as LGHDT and CDR2 as YNNKEL (reference sequence). This CDR3 comprises 18 residues. CDR3 amino acids: CASSHPGQGVLGANVLTF. CDR3 nucleotide sequence: TGTGCCAGCAGCCACCCGGGACAGGGAGTATTAGGGGCCAACGTCCTGACTTTC.

This chain connects TRBV4-3 to TRBJ2-7, with D tentatively TRBD1 (6 bases). The germline V gene encodes CDR1 LGHNA and CDR2 YSLEER. The V gene lost 0 bases and the J gene lost 3 bases, with 12 bases spanning the gap. This CDR3 comprises 15 residues. CDR3 DNA sequence: TGCGCCAGCAGCCAAGATTCATCAGGGGACTACGAGCAGTACTTC. This gives the protein CASSQDSSGDYEQYF.

This rearrangement joins TRBV4-2 to TRBJ2-4; no reliable D call. Germline V CDR1 and CDR2: LGHNA, YNFKEQ. Between the trimmed V and J ends, which lost 0 bases and 0 bases, there was a span of 12 bases. The length of the CDR3 is 17 residues. The CDR3 nucleotides are TGTGCCAGCAGCCAAGACGAGGTGGGATTAGCCAAAAACATTCAGTACTTC. Translated, it gives CASSQDEVGLAKNIQYF.

V usage is TRBV7-9 and J usage is TRBJ2-7, with D possibly called TRBD1 or TRBD2 (5 bases each). This CDR3 spans 13 amino acids. V lost 3 bases, J lost 0 bases, and 6 bases lay in between. The germline gives CDR1 SEHNR, CDR2 FQNEAQ (reference sequence). In nucleotides, the CDR3 is TGTGCCAGCAGCTTGGGGGACTCCTACGAGCAGTACTTC. It is translated as CASSLGDSYEQYF.

The V and J genes are TRBV29-1 and TRBJ1-2, with TRBD1 identical over 8 bases. The V segment lost 4 bases and the J segment 1 base; nucleotides outside the gene matches: 2. CDR3 size: 13 residues. CDR1 SQVTM and CDR2 ANQGSEA come from the germline V gene. CDR3 amino acids: CSVADRDNYGYTF. Here the CDR3 DNA reads TGCAGCGTTGCGGACAGGGATAACTATGGCTACACCTTC.

The chain recombines TRBV25-1 with TRBJ2-6; D uncertain. Per germline, CDR1 MGHDK and CDR2 SYGVNS. The CDR3 has 15 amino acids. Trimming cost V 4 bases and J 4 bases, with 11 bases left between them. The CDR3 DNA is TGTGCCAGCAGTGTAGTCAGGCGAGGGGCCAACGTCCTGACTTTC. Encoded protein: CASSVVRRGANVLTF. The full variable domain, with the rest looked up from reference TRBV25-1 and TRBJ2-6, is EADIYQTPRYLVIGTGKKITLECSQTMGHDKMYWYQQDPGMELHLIHYSYGVNSTEKGDLSSESTVSRIRTEHFPLTLESARPSHTSQYLCASSVVRRGANVLTFGAGSRLTVL.

The V gene is TRBV21-1, the J gene TRBJ2-1. TRBV21-1 is listed as a pseudogene. The CDR3 runs 14 residues. CDR3 loop: CASSKARSTNEQFF. The CDR3 DNA reads as TGTGCCAGCAGCAAAGCGCGGAGTACCAATGAGCAGTTCTTC.

The V gene is TRBV7-2, the J gene TRBJ2-5; D is possibly TRBD2 (6 bases). The CDR3 covers 14 residues. CDR1 is SGHTA, CDR2 FQGNSA, per germline. Trimming cost V 5 bases and J 10 bases, with 20 bases left between them. This CDR3 is CASSLPGTGSGQYF. CDR3 coding DNA: TGTGCCAGCAGCCTACCGGGGACCGGGAGCGGCCAGTACTTC.

This chain joins TRBV9 and TRBJ1-1; maybe TRBD1 (5 bases). Germline assignment: CDR1 SGDLS and CDR2 YYNGEE. This CDR3 comprises 14 residues. With 0 bases removed from V and 3 bases from J, the gap between germline ends came to 9 bases. CDR3 in DNA: TGTGCCAGCAGCGTAGGCATGGGGCACACTGAAGCTTTCTTT. It codes for CASSVGMGHTEAFF.

The chain couples TRBV14 to TRBJ2-7; 8 bases align to TRBD1. From germline, CDR1 is SGHDN and CDR2 FVKESK. J was trimmed by 3 bases and V by 2 bases; bases with no gene match: 3. The CDR3 consists of 14 residues. The CDR3 DNA follows: TGTGCCAGCAGCCAAACCGACAGGGGCTACGAGCAGTACTTC. This gives the protein CASSQTDRGYEQYF.

The V call is TRBV3-1, the J call TRBJ2-5; a possible D gene is TRBD1 (6 bases). This CDR3 has 15 residues. Germline V gene lookup returns CDR1 LGHDT and CDR2 YNNKEL (reference sequence). The ends were cut back, 5 bases at V and 1 base at J, with 14 bases in the middle. CDR3 nucleotide sequence: TGTGCCAGCAGCACCCCCCGGGACACCCAAGAGACCCAGTACTTC. This translates into CASSTPRDTQETQYF.

The V and J genes are TRBV29-1 and TRBJ2-3; 11 bases align to TRBD1. V was clipped by 4 bases and J by 5 bases; unmatched bases: 8. CDR3 length: 15 amino acids. Germline V lookup: CDR1 SQVTM, CDR2 ANQGSEA. The CDR3 DNA reads as TGCAGCGTTGGCAACCAGGGACAGGGGGTAGATACGCAGTATTTT. Translation gives CSVGNQGQGVDTQYF.